These T cell receptor beta chains were read from a single sample in a study of beta chain features in type 1 diabetes. Using immunoSEQ multiplex PCR, the repertoire was profiled, and TCRdb retains in-frame clones only, with some absent. The repertoire includes 80,000 to 90,000 clones, 30% to 40% of them detected once, and over 0.4% sits in the top ten. The specimen was stem cell memory CD4+ T cells from blood. The receptor set was obtained from a woman aged 18-29 years in good health. Each CDR3 is given with its conserved first and last residue. The D gene is left open where the match is weak. A row's size may be missing; if present it is once, few, many or a size class.

J gene | D gene | V gene | clone size | CDR3 protein | CDR3 DNA
TRBJ2-2 | - | TRBV7-2 | - | CASSLGPPEGGELFF | TGTGCCAGCAGCTTAGGGCCCCCCGAGGGTGGGGAGCTGTTTTTT
TRBJ2-3 | TRBD2 | TRBV7-9 | many | CASSPRGTLTDTQYF | TGTGCCAGCAGCCCGCGGGGGACCCTCACAGATACGCAGTATTTT
TRBJ2-3 | - | TRBV19 | - | CASRARTGADTQYF | TGTGCCAGTAGAGCCAGGACGGGGGCAGATACGCAGTATTTT
TRBJ1-2 | TRBD1 | TRBV2 | - | CASAETAGTGLGYTF | TGTGCCAGCGCCGAAACGGCAGGGACAGGGTTAGGCTACACCTTC
TRBJ2-1 | TRBD2 | TRBV11-3 | few | CASSFVSAGAYNEQFF | TGTGCCAGCAGCTTCGTCTCAGCGGGAGCTTACAATGAGCAGTTCTTC
TRBJ2-1 | TRBD1 | TRBV19 | - | CASSLQGTISYNEQFF | TGTGCCAGTAGCCTACAGGGGACCATCTCCTACAATGAGCAGTTCTTC
TRBJ2-5 | TRBD1 | TRBV5-1 | - | CASSLGQGQETQYF | TGCGCCAGCAGCTTGGGACAGGGTCAAGAGACCCAGTACTTC
TRBJ1-2 | TRBD1 | TRBV5-1 | - | CASSRDRGTTYGYTF | TGCGCCAGCAGCCGGGACAGGGGTACGACCTATGGCTACACCTTC
TRBJ2-3 | - | TRBV5-6 | few | CASSSSGSTDTQYF | TGTGCCAGCAGCAGTTCGGGGAGCACAGATACGCAGTATTTT
TRBJ1-3 | - | TRBV4-2 | many | CASSQEVGRSGNTIYF | TGTGCCAGCAGCCAAGAAGTGGGCAGATCTGGAAACACCATATATTTT
TRBJ2-5 | TRBD1 | TRBV29-1 | - | CSVERGQVFETQYF | TGCAGCGTTGAAAGGGGACAGGTCTTCGAGACCCAGTACTTC
TRBJ1-1 | - | TRBV7-2 | few | CASSSGGIMNTEAFF | TGTGCCAGCAGCTCCGGAGGGATCATGAACACTGAAGCTTTCTTT
TRBJ1-3 | - | TRBV5-6 | - | CASSYNSPGNTIYF | TGTGCCAGCAGCTATAACAGCCCTGGAAACACCATATATTTT
TRBJ2-7 | TRBD1 | TRBV4-1 | few | CASSQGTGGPYEQYF | TGCGCCAGCAGCCAGGGGACAGGGGGTCCCTACGAGCAGTACTTC